This T cell receptor beta chain emerged from a study of shared clonotypes between healthy human individuals. Broader study findings: Around 5% of naive CD4 clonotypes were common to a few donors.

Germline-derived CDR1 and CDR2 are LNHDA and SQIVND (reference sequence). The CDR3 is 15 amino acids. The ends lost 6 bases at V and 2 bases at J; junction bases unmatched: 5. Some clones are missing from TCRdb's copy, which holds only in-frame ones; the method was immunoSEQ multiplex PCR. The data show over a million clones, more than 60% seen once. Concerning this clone itself: Its antigen is unknown.

The gene calls are TRBV19 and TRBJ1-4, with TRBD1 matching 8 bases. Source material: memory CD4+ T cells sorted from blood. This sample's subset: CD45RA-negative fraction. This TCR came from a man younger than 30 in good health. CDR3 sequence reads: CASRRQGATNEKLFF. The CDR3 DNA reads TGTGCCAGTAGACGGCAGGGGGCGACTAATGAAAAACTGTTTTTT. The full variable domain, rest sourced from reference TRBV19 and TRBJ1-4, is DGGITQSPKYLFRKEGQNVTLSCEQNLNHDAMYWYRQDPGQGLRLIYYSQIVNDFQKGDIAEGYSVSREKKESFPLTVTSAQKNPTAFYLCASRRQGATNEKLFFGSGTQLSVL.